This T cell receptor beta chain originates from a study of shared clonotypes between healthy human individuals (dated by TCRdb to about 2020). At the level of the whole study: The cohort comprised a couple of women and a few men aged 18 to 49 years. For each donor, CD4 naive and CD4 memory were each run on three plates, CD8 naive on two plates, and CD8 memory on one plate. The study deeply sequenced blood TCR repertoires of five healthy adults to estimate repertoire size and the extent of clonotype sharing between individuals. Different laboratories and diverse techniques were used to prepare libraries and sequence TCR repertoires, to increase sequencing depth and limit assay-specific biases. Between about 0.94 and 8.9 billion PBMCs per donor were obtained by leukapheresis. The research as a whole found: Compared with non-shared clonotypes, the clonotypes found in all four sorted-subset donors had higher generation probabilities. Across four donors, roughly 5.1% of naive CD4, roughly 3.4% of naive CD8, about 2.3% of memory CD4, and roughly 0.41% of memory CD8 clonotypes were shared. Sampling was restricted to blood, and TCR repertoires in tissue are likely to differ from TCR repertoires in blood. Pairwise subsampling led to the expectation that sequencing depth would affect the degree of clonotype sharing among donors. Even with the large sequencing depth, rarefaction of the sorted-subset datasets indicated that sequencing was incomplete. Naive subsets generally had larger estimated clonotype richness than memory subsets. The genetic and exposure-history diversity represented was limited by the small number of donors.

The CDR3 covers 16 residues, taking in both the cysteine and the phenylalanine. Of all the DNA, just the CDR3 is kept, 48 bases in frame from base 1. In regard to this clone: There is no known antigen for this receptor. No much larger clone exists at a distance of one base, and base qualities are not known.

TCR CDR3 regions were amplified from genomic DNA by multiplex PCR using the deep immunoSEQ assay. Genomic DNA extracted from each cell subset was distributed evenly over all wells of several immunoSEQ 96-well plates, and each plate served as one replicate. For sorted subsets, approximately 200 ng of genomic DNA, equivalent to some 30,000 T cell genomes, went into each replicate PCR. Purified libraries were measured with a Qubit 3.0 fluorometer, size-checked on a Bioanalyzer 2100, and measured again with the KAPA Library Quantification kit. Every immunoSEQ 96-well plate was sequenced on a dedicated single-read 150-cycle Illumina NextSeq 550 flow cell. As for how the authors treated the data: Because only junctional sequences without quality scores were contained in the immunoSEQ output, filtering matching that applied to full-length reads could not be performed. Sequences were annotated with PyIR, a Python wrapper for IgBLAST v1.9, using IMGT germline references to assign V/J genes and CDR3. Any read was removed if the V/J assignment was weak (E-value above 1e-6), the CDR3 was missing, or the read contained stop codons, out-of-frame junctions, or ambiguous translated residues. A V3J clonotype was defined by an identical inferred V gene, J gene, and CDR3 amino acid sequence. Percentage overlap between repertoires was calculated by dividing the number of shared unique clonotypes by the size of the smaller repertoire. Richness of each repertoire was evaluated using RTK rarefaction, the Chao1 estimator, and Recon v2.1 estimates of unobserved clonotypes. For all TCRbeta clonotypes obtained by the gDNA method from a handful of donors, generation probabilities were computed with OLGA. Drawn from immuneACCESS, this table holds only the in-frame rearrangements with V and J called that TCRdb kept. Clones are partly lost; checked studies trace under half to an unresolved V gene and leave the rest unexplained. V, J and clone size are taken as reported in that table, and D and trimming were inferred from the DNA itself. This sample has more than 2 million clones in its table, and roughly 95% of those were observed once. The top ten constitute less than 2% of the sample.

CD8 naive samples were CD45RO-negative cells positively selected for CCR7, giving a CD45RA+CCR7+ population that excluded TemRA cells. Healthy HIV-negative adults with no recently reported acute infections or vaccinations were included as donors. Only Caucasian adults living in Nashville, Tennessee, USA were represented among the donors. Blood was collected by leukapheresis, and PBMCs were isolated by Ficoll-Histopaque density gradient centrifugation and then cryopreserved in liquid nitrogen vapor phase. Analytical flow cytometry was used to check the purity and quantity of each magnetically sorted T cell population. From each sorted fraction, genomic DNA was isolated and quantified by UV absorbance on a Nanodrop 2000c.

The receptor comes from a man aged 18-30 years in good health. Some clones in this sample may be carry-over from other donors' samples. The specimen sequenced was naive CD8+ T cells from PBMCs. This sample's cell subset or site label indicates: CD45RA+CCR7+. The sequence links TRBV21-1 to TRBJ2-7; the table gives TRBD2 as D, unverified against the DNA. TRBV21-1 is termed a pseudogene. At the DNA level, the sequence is TGTGCCAGCAGCAAAGTGACTAGCGGGGGCTCCTACGAGCAGTACTTC. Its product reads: CASSKVTSGGSYEQYF.